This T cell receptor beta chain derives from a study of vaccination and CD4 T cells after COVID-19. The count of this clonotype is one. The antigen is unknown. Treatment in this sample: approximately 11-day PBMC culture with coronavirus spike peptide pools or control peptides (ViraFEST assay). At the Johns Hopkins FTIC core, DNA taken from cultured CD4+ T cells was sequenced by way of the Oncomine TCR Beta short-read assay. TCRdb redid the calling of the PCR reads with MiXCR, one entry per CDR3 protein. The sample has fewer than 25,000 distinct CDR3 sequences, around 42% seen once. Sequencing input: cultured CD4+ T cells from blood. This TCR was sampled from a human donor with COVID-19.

CDR3 nucleotide sequence: TGTGCCAGCAGTTTAGGGACAGGGCTGGGCTACACCTTC. Translated: CASSLGTGLGYTF. This chain joins TRBV12-3 or TRBV12-4 and TRBJ1-2; 8 bases fit TRBD1. The CDR3 totals 13 residues. The V and J ends lost 1 base and 8 bases, in that order; junction bases with no gene match: 3.